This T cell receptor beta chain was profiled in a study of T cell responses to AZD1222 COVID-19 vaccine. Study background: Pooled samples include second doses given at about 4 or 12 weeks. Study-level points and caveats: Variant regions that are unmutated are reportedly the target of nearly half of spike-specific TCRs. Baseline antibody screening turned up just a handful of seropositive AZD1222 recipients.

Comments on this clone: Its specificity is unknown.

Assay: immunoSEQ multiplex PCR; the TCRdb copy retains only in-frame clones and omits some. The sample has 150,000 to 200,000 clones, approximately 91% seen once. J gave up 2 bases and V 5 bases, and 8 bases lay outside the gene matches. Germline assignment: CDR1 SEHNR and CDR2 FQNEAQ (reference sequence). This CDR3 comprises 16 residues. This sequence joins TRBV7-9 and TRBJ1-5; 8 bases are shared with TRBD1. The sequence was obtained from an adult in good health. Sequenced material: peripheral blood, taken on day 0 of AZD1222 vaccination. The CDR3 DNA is TGTGCCAGCAGCGCCGGACAGGGCGGACGCAATCAGCCCCAGCATTTT. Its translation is CASSAGQGGRNQPQHF.